This T cell receptor beta chain was obtained from a study of human T cells and chemical hapten exposure. Looking at the study overall: Subjects had 2% DPC placed on about 2 cm by about 2 cm of upper inner arm skin for sensitization. DPC (0.01%) was patch tested on the upper back and read at 6 days.

This clonotype was detected ten times or more. The antigen is not known. TCRdb processed the RACE reads anew with MiXCR; each CDR3 protein has one entry. The data show more than 100,000 distinct CDR3 sequences, about 10% seen once. Study-level points and caveats: High-frequency TCRs, those above 1 in 1000, stayed the same after DPC sensitization.

Time point reported: patch test 3, about 24 weeks after DPC sensitization. Indicated treatment: therapeutic diphenylcyclopropenone sensitization with weekly scalp DPC. This CDR3 has 12 residues. Germline V gene sequence: CDR1 DFQATT, CDR2 SNEGSKA (reference sequence). V was clipped by 8 bases and J by 5 bases, with 15 bases between them. This sequence was found in a woman in her forties or fifties with alopecia areata. Some clones in this sample may be carry-over from other donors' samples. The V and J genes are TRBV20-1 and TRBJ1-2; TRBD1 might be the D (5 bases). The material was whole blood, obtained in connection with sensitization to the hapten diphenylcyclopropenone (DPC). CDR3 nucleotides: TGCAGTTCTCGTGGGGGAGGATATGGCTACACCTTC. Its protein product is CSSRGGGYGYTF.